The sequence of this T cell receptor (beta chain) was determined in a study of cytomegalovirus exposure and HLA in healthy donors. Overall study findings and caveats: TCR beta chains numbering 164 were designated cytomegalovirus-associated.

About this clone: What it recognizes is unknown.

The primer mix had 60 Vbeta and 13 Jbeta primers. The table came from immunoSEQ multiplex PCR; TCRdb's copy has only in-frame clones and leaves some out. The table has 74,000 or so clones, roughly 80% seen once; the top ten hold 7.2%. At the time of sampling, donors were nominally healthy, though unrecorded immune exposures were likely. The V and J ends lost 1 base and 6 bases respectively, with 10 bases between them. The CDR3 length is 13 residues. In germline, CDR1 is LGHNA, CDR2 YSLEER. This chain links TRBV4-3 with TRBJ2-7, with D perhaps TRBD1 (6 bases). The source material was PBMCs. The sequence came from a woman aged 40 to 50 in good health and CMV-seronegative. CDR3 DNA sequence: TGCGCCAGCAGCCAAGGGACAGTCGGCGAGCAGTACTTC. Amino acid sequence: CASSQGTVGEQYF.